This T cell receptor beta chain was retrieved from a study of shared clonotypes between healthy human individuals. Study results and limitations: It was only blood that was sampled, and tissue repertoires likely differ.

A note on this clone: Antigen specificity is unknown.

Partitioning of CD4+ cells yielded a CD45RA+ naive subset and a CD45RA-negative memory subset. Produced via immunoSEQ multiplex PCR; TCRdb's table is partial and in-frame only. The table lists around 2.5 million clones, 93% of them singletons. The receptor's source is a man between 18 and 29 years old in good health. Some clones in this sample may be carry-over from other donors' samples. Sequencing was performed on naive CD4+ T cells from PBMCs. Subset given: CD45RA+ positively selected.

CDR3 coding DNA: TGTGCCAGCAGTCCGGGACAGGGAAACTATGGCTACACCTTC. Translation: CASSPGQGNYGYTF. The chain uses TRBV6-5 and TRBJ1-2; 9 positions agree with TRBD1. This CDR3 is built from 14 residues. Looked up from germline, CDR1 is MNHEY and CDR2 is SVGAGI. The ends lost 5 bases at V and 2 bases at J; junction bases unmatched: 3.